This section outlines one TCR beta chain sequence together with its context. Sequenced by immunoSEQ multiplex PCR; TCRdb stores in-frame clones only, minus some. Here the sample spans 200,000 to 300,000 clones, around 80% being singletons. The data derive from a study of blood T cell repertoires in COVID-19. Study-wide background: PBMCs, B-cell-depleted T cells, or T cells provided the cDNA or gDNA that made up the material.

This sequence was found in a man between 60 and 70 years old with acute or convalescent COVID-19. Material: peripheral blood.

The CDR3 bases are TGTGCCAGCAGTGAGTTCGCCAGCTCCTATAATTCACCCCTCCACTTT. Its translation is CASSEFASSYNSPLHF. The V gene is TRBV6-4, the J gene TRBJ1-6; D remains ambiguous. V lost 3 bases, J lost 0 bases, and 9 bases lay in between. CDR3 length equals 16 residues. CDR1 is MRHNA and CDR2 is SNTAGT in the germline V gene.